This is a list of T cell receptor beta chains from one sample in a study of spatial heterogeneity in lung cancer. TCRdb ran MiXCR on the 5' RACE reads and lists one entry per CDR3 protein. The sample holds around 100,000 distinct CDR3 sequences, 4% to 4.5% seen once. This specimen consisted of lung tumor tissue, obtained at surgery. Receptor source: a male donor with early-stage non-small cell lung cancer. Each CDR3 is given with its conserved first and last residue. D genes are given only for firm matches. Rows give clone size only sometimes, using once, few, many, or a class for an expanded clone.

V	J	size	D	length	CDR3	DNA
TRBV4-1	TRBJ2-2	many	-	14	CASSQEYGTGELFF	TGCGCCAGCAGCCAAGAGTACGGCACCGGGGAGCTGTTTTTT
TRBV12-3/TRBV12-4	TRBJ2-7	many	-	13	CASSLGQTYEQYF	TGTGCCAGCAGTTTAGGGCAGACCTACGAGCAGTACTTC
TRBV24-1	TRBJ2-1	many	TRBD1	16	CATSDGGTGVYNEQFF	TGTGCCACCAGTGATGGGGGGACAGGGGTCTACAATGAGCAGTTCTTC
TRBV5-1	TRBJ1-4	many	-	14	CASSPDGIDEKLFF	TGCGCCAGCAGCCCGGACGGTATAGATGAAAAACTGTTTTTT
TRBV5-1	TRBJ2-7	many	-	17	CASSSTARGTASYEQYF	TGCGCCAGCAGCTCGACTGCTCGGGGGACAGCCTCCTACGAGCAGTACTTC
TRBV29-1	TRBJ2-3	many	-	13	CSVERPGGDTQYF	TGCAGCGTTGAAAGGCCCGGCGGGGATACGCAGTATTTT
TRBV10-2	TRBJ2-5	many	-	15	CASSEGDPESETQYF	TGCGCCAGCAGTGAGGGGGACCCGGAGTCAGAGACCCAGTACTTC
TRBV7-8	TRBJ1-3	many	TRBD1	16	CASSLGGTEPGNTIYF	TGTGCCAGCAGCTTAGGTGGGACAGAGCCTGGAAACACCATATATTTT
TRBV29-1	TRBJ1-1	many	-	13	CSVGQKLNTEAFF	TGCAGCGTTGGTCAGAAATTGAACACTGAAGCTTTCTTT
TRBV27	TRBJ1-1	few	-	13	CASGIAGAEIAFF	TGTGCCAGCGGAATTGCCGGGGCAGAAATAGCTTTCTTT
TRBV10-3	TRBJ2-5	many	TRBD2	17	CAIRPGLAGGFQETQYF	TGTGCCATCAGACCGGGACTAGCGGGAGGATTCCAAGAGACCCAGTACTTC
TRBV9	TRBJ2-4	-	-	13	CASSLIIEDIQYF	TGTGCCAGCAGTCTTATTATAGAGGACATTCAGTACTTC
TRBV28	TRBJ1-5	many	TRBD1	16	CASSFFRPRGSQPQHF	TGTGCCAGCAGTTTCTTCCGACCCAGGGGGAGTCAGCCCCAGCATTTT
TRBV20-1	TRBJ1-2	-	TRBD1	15	CSAIPRGGQGYGYTF	TGCAGTGCTATACCTAGAGGGGGACAGGGATACGGCTACACCTTC
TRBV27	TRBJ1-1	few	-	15	CASSLWGGVNTEAFF	TGTGCCAGCAGTTTATGGGGGGGAGTGAACACTGAAGCTTTCTTT
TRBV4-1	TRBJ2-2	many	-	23	CASSRKRIRDVPRQRPVSGELFF	TGCGCCAGCAGCCGTAAGAGGATCCGGGACGTTCCCCGCCAACGTCCCGTCTCCGGGGAGCTGTTTTTT
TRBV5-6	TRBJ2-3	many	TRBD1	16	CASSLLRDRESDTQYF	TGTGCCAGCAGCTTGCTCCGGGACAGGGAGTCAGATACGCAGTATTTT
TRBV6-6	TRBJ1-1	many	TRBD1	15	CASSPGQGMNTEAFF	TGTGCCAGCAGTCCAGGACAGGGGATGAACACTGAAGCTTTCTTT
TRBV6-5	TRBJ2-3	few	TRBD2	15	CASAELGGSSDTQYF	TGTGCCAGCGCTGAATTGGGGGGGTCATCAGATACGCAGTATTTT
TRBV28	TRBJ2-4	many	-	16	CASSFVGHATKNIQYF	TGTGCCAGCAGTTTCGTGGGGCACGCAACCAAAAACATTCAGTACTTC
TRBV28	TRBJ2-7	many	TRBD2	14	CASSLGLAAYEQYF	TGTGCCAGCAGTTTAGGGCTAGCGGCCTACGAGCAGTACTTC
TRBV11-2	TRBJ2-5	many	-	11	CASSSPETQYF	TGTGCCAGCAGCTCACCAGAGACCCAGTACTTC
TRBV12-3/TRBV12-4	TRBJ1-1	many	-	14	CASSFFRGNTEAFF	TGTGCCAGCAGTTTTTTCAGGGGGAACACTGAAGCTTTCTTT
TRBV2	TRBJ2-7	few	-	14	CASSRYSEAYEQYF	TGTGCCAGCAGTCGTTACAGTGAAGCCTACGAGCAGTACTTC
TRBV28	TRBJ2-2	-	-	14	CASSFSSITGELFF	TGTGCCAGCAGTTTTTCCTCGATCACCGGGGAGCTGTTTTTT
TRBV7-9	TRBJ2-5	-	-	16	CASSLAFRERPETQYF	TGTGCCAGCAGCTTAGCGTTTCGGGAGCGACCGGAGACCCAGTACTTC
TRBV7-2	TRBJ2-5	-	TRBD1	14	CASTLTGGYETQYF	TGTGCCAGCACCTTGACAGGGGGCTATGAGACCCAGTACTTC
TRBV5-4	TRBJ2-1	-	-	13	CASSPGPHNEQFF	TGTGCCAGCAGCCCGGGCCCACACAATGAGCAGTTCTTC
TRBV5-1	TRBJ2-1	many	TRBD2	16	CASSLAGGDPSIEQFF	TGCGCCAGCAGCTTGGCTGGGGGGGATCCGTCGATTGAGCAGTTCTTC
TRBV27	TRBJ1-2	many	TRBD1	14	CASRMTGSGGGYTF	TGTGCCAGCAGGATGACAGGGAGTGGTGGTGGCTACACCTTC
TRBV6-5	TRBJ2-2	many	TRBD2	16	CASLRVAGDRTGELFF	TGTGCCAGCCTTAGGGTGGCGGGAGATCGCACCGGGGAGCTGTTTTTT
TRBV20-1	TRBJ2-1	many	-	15	CSAAERSGSYNEQFF	TGCAGTGCGGCGGAGCGTAGCGGATCCTACAATGAGCAGTTCTTC
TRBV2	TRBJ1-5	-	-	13	CASSSAPGLAQHF	TGTGCCAGCAGCTCCGCTCCGGGCTTGGCCCAGCATTTT
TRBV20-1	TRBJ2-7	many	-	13	CSARHLAKYEQYF	TGCAGTGCTAGACACTTAGCGAAATACGAGCAGTACTTC
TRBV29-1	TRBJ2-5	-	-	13	CSVGTAIQETQYF	TGCAGCGTTGGGACAGCCATCCAAGAGACCCAGTACTTC
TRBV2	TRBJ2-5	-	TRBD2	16	CASIRTSGRSGETQYF	TGTGCCAGCATCCGGACTAGCGGGAGATCCGGGGAGACCCAGTACTTC
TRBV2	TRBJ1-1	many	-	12	CASSGRGTEAFF	TGTGCCAGCAGTGGGAGGGGCACTGAAGCTTTCTTT
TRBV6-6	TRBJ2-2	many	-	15	CASSYSREHTGELFF	TGTGCCAGCAGTTACTCCAGGGAGCACACCGGGGAGCTGTTTTTT
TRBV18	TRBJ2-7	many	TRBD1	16	CASSSLGTGVGIEQYF	TGTGCCAGCTCATCACTCGGGACAGGGGTAGGGATCGAGCAGTACTTC
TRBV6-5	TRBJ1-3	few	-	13	CASSGRSGNTIYF	TGTGCCAGCAGTGGCCGATCTGGAAACACCATATATTTT
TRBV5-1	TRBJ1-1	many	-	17	CASSLAVRRWEGTEAFF	TGCGCCAGCAGCTTGGCCGTAAGGCGGTGGGAGGGCACTGAAGCTTTCTTT
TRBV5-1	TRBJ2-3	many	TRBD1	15	CASSLGDREADTQYF	TGCGCCAGCAGCTTGGGGGACAGGGAGGCAGATACGCAGTATTTT
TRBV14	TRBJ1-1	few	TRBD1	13	CASSQSRQGEAFF	TGTGCCAGCAGCCAATCGAGACAGGGTGAAGCTTTCTTT
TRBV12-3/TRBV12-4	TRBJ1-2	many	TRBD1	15	CASSKLDRGRDGYTF	TGTGCCAGCAGTAAACTGGACAGGGGAAGGGATGGCTACACCTTC
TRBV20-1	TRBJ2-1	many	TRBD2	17	CRVSGTSGTGAYNEQFF	TGCAGAGTTTCCGGGACTAGCGGGACCGGGGCCTACAATGAGCAGTTCTTC
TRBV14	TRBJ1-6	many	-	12	CASSHPSSPLHF	TGTGCCAGCAGCCACCCATCCTCACCCCTCCACTTT